This TCR beta chain was captured by sequencing in a study of blood T cells in healthy people across ages. The CDR3 covers 16 residues. The V end lost 5 bases, the J end lost 1 base, and 15 bases lay between the germline ends. The V gene's germline CDR1 is SGHVS and CDR2 FNYEAQ. Then a second PCR, running roughly 7 to 11 cycles, was carried out with a sample-barcoded 5' primer and a J-beta primer mix. Via MiXCR, TCRdb re-called the 5' RACE reads, giving one row per CDR3 protein. In the table there are over 950,000 distinct CDR3 sequences, 35% to 40% of which are singletons. The TCR comes from a man between 18 and 29 years old in good health. The chain has TRBV7-6 and TRBJ1-5; tentatively, D is TRBD1 (6 bases). The specimen was blood. CDR3 coding DNA: TGTGCCAGCAGCGAAACGGCAGGGGTAAGCAATCAGCCCCAGCATTTT. It encodes CASSETAGVSNQPQHF.